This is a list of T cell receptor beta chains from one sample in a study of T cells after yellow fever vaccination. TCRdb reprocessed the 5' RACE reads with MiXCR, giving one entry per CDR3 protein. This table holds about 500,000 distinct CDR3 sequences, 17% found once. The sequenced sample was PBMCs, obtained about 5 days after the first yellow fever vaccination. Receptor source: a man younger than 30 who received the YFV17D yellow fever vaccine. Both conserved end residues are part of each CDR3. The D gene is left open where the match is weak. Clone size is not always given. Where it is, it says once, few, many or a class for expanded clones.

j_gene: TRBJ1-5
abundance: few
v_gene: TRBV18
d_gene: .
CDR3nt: TGTGCCAGCTCCTTACGCCAGAGACCTCAGCCCCAGCATTTT
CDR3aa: CASSLRQRPQPQHF

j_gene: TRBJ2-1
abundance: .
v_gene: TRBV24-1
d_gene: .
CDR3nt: TGTGCCACCGGGACACTGTACAATGAGCAGTTCTTC
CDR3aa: CATGTLYNEQFF

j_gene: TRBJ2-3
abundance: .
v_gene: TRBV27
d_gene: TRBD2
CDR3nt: TGTGCCAGCGAACGACTAGCTCACTTCACAGATACGCAGTATTTT
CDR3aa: CASERLAHFTDTQYF

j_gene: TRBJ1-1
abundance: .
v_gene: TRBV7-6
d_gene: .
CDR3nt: TGTGCCAGCAAGCAGGGGCCCCCCCTCACTGAAGCTTTCTTT
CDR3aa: CASKQGPPLTEAFF

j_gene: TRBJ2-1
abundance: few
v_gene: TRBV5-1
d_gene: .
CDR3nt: TGCGCCAGCAGCTTGGTATTTAGCTCCTACAATGAGCAGTTCTTC
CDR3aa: CASSLVFSSYNEQFF

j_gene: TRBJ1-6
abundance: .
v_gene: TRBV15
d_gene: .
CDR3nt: TGTGCCACCAGCAGACATGACGGAGATAATTCACCCCTCCACTTT
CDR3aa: CATSRHDGDNSPLHF

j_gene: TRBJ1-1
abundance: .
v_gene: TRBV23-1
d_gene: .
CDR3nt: TGCGCCAGCAGTCAATCGCCCGGGACAACCTTGAACCCTGAAGCTTTCTTT
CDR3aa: CASSQSPGTTLNPEAFF

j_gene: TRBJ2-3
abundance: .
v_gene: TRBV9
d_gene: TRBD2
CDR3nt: TGTGCCAGCAGCACCAATCTAGCGGGGGACTCAGATACGCAGTATTTT
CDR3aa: CASSTNLAGDSDTQYF

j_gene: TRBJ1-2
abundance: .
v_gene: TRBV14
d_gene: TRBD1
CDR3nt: TGTGCCAGCAGCCACCTCGGGGACAGGGTGCCGGATGGCTACACCTTC
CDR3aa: CASSHLGDRVPDGYTF

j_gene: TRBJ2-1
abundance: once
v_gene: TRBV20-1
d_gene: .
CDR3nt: TGCAGTGCCCCTAGGACTATTCAATACAATGAGCAGTTCTTC
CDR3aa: CSAPRTIQYNEQFF

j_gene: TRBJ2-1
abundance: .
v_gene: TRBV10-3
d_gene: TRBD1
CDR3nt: TGTGCCATCAAGGGACAGGCGTACAATGAGCAGTTCTTC
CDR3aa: CAIKGQAYNEQFF

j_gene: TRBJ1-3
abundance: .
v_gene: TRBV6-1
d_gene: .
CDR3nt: TGTGCCAGCAGAGGACAGTCTGTTGGAAACACCATATATTTT
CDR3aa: CASRGQSVGNTIYF

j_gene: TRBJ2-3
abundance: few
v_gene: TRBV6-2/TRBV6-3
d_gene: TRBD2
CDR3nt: TGTGCCTCAGCCGTACCGGGGGGAGGCACAGATACGCAGTATTTT
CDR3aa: CASAVPGGGTDTQYF

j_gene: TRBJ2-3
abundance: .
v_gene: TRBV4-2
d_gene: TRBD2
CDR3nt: TGTGCCAGCAGCCATTTGCAGCGGGGGGGCCTCGGGCCACAGGATACGCAGTATTTT
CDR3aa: CASSHLQRGGLGPQDTQYF

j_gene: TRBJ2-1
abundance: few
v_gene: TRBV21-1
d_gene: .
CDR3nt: TGTGCCAGCAGCAACCAGGACGGGGAGCAGTTCTTC
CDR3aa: CASSNQDGEQFF

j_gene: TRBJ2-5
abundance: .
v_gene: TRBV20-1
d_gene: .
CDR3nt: TGCAGTGCTAGTTTTGAGACCCAGTACTTC
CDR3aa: CSASFETQYF

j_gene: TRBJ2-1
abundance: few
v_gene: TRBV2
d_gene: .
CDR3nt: TGTGCCAGCAGTGCTCGGTCCCTTCCTTACAATGAGCAGTTCTTC
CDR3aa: CASSARSLPYNEQFF

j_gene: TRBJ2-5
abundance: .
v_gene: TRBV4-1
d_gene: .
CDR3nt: TGCGCCAGCAGCCAAGTGCCCCTAGCCGGAGAGACCCAGTACTTC
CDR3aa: CASSQVPLAGETQYF

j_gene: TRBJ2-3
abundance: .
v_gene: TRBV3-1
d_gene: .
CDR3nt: TGTGCCAGCAGCCAAGATCAGCGGGGCACAGATACGCAGTATTTT
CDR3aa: CASSQDQRGTDTQYF

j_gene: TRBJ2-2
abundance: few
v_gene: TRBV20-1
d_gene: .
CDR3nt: TGCAGTGGGGGTAGTCGCCCAGCCGGGGAGCTGTTTTTT
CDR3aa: CSGGSRPAGELFF

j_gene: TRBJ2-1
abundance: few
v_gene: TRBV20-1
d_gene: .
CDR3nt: TGCAGTGCTAGTGATGGGGGGGCGGACTACAATGAGCAGTTCTTC
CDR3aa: CSASDGGADYNEQFF

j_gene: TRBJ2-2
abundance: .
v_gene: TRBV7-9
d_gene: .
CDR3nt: TGTGCCAGCAGCAGGGATCTAGTTAACACCGGGGAGCTGTTTTTT
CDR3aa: CASSRDLVNTGELFF